This T cell receptor (beta chain) comes out of a study of blood T cell repertoires in COVID-19 (dated by TCRdb to 2019 to 2021). Regarding the study in general: Samples covering the acute and convalescent phases of COVID-19 were provided by collaborators in the United States, Italy and Spain. The samples were drawn from the first 160 participants of the ongoing ImmuneRACE study and from 1,200 or so subjects provided by 6 global collaborators. A de-identified subject ID, COVID-19 status, age in years and sex were almost always included in the sample metadata. The material from the prospective study consisted of cDNA or gDNA derived from T cells, B-cell-depleted T cells, or PBMCs. Subjects who had been exposed to COVID-19, were actively infected with it, or had recovered from it provided the deeply sampled blood TCRbeta repertoires that made up the dataset. The repertoires were released in a freely available public database intended as a resource for research on the immune response to SARS-CoV-2. Where available, HLA class I and class II types were obtained from metadata supplied by the sample provider rather than from assay-based typing. Here is what the overall study found, with its caveats: The amount of clinical and demographic metadata varied by source and participant and was provided uncurated.

Trimming at the junction amounts to 0 bases on V and 6 bases on J, and the germline ends lie 9 bases apart. The CDR3 covers 13 residues, taking in both the cysteine and the phenylalanine. Only the CDR3 portion is preserved as DNA: 39 bases, with reading frame beginning at the first base. CDR1 and CDR2 are drawn from the germline V gene: LGHNA, YSLEER. TCRbeta CDR3 regions were amplified from genomic DNA using the immunoSEQ Assay, a bias-controlled multiplex PCR. In the original analysis: The number of nucleated cells in each sample was estimated by amplification of reference gene primers within the assay. To quantify the absolute abundance of each unique TCRbeta CDR3 rearrangement, sequence reads were collapsed and filtered. Productive Simpson clonality was computed per sample as the square root of Simpson's diversity index over productive rearrangements. In TCRdb, the immuneACCESS table is reduced to in-frame sequences with V and J assigned. These tables do not hold every clone; where another copy was compared, an unresolved V gene accounts for under half, and the others remain unexplained. The DNA was the basis for D and trimming; V, J and clone size are from that table. The sample data list 210,000 or so clones, and over 80% of these were observed just once. The ten largest clones capture about 1.3% of the sample.

At one collaborating source in Seattle, patients were enrolled during active infection and were followed longitudinally through the course of disease. Each collaborating institution followed its own protocols to collect whole blood in K2EDTA tubes. Collaborator samples were shipped for TCRbeta analysis as frozen whole blood, isolated PBMCs, or DNA extracted from either sample type. On this clone: The antigen it binds to is not known. Base qualities are not recorded, but no much larger clone differs from it by a single base.

This chain joins TRBV4-3 to TRBJ2-7; matching of 6 bases hints at TRBD2 as the D gene. The sequencing input was peripheral blood. This sequence originates from a woman in her thirties with COVID-19, enrolled during active disease. The DNA sequence is as follows: TGCGCCAGCAGCCAAGATAAGGGACTCGAGCAGTACTTC. It is translated as CASSQDKGLEQYF.